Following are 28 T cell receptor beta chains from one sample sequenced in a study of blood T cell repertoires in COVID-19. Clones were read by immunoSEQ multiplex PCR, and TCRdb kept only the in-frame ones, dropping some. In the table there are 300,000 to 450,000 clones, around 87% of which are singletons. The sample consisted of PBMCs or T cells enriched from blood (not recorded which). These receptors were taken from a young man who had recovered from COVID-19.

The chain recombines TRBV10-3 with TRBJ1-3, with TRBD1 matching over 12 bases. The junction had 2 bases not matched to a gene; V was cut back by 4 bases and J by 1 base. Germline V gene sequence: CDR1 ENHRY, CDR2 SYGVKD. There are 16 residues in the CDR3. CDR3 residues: CAISAGQGASGNTIYF. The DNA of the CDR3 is TGTGCCATCAGTGCGGGACAGGGGGCATCTGGAAACACCATATATTTT.

CDR3 in amino acids: CASSPTESSYEQYF. CDR3 bases: TGTGCCAGCAGCCCGACAGAATCCTCCTACGAGCAGTACTTC. This chain connects TRBV7-9 to TRBJ2-7; tentatively, D is TRBD1 (5 bases). CDR1 and CDR2 (germline): SEHNR, FQNEAQ (reference sequence). V lost 5 bases and J lost 0, with 11 bases in between. The CDR3 runs to 14 residues.

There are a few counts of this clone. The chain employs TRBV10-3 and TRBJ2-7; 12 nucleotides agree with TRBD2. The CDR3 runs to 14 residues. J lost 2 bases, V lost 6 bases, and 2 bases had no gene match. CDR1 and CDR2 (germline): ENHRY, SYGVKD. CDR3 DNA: TGTGCCATCAGCGGACTAGCGGGGACCTACGAGCAGTACTTC. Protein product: CAISGLAGTYEQYF.

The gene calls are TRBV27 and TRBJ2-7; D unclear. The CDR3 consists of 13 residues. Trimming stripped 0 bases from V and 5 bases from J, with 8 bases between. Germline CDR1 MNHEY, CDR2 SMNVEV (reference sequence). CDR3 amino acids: CASSLSIVDEQYF. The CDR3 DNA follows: TGTGCCAGCAGTTTATCGATAGTAGACGAGCAGTACTTC.

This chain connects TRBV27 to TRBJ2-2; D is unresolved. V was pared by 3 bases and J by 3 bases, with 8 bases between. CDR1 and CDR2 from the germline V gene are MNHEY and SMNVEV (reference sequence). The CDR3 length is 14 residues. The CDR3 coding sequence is TGTGCCAGCAGTTTCGGAGTGGACACCGGGGAGCTGTTTTTT. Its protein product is CASSFGVDTGELFF.

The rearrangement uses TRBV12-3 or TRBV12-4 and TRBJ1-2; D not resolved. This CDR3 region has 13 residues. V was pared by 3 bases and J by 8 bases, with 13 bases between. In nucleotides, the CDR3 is TGTGCCAGCAGTTTGATCAGTATCTCGGGCTACACCTTC. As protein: CASSLISISGYTF.

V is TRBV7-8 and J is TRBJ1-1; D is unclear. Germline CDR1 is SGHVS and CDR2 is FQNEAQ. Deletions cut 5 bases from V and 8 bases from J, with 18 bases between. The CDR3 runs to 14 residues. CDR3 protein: CASSPKRVGAEAFF. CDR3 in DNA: TGTGCCAGCAGCCCTAAGAGGGTGGGAGCCGAAGCTTTCTTT. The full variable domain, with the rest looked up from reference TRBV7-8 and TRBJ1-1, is GAGVSQSPRYKVAKRGQDVALRCDPISGHVSLFWYQQALGQGPEFLTYFQNEAQLDKSGLPSDRFFAERPEGSVSTLKIQRTQQEDSAVYLCASSPKRVGAEAFFGQGTRLTVV.

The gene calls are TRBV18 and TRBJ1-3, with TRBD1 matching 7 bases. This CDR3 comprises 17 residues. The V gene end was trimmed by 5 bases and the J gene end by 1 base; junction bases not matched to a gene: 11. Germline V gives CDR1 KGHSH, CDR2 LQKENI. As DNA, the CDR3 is TGTGCCAGCTCAGGTGACAGGGTTCGAATATCTGGAAACACCATATATTTT. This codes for CASSGDRVRISGNTIYF.

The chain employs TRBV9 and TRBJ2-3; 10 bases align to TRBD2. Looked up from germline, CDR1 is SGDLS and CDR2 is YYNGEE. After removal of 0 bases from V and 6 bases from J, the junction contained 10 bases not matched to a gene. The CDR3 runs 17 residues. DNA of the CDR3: TGTGCCAGCAGCGTAGAAGGAGCGGGGGGGCCGTCGGATACGCAGTATTTT. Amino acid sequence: CASSVEGAGGPSDTQYF.

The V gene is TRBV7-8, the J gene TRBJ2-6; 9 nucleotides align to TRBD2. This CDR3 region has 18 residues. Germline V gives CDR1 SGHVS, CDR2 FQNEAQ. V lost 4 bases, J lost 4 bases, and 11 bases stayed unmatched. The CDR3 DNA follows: TGTGCCAGCAGCTCTCTGACTAGCGGAAAGGAGGGGGCCAACGTCCTGACTTTC. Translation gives CASSSLTSGKEGANVLTF.

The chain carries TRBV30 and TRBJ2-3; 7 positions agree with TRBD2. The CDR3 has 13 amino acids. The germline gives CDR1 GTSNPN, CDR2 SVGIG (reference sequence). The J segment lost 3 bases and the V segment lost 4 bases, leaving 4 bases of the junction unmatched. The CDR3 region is CAWTRGRTDTQYF. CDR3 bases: TGTGCCTGGACCCGCGGGAGAACAGATACGCAGTATTTT.

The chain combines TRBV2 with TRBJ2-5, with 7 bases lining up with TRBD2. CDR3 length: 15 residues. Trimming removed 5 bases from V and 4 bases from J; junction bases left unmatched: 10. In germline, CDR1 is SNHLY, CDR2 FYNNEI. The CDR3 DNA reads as TGTGCCAGCAGTCTTAATGGCGGGGGTGGAGAGACCCAGTACTTC. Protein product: CASSLNGGGGETQYF.

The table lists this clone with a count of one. CDR3 in amino acids: CAISEGGTATDTQYF. CDR3 nucleotides: TGTGCCATCAGTGAAGGGGGAACAGCAACAGATACGCAGTATTTT. The V and J genes are TRBV10-3 and TRBJ2-3, with D perhaps TRBD1 (6 bases). The germline gives CDR1 ENHRY, CDR2 SYGVKD. Trimming stripped 3 bases from V and 3 bases from J, with 13 bases between. The CDR3 runs to 15 residues.

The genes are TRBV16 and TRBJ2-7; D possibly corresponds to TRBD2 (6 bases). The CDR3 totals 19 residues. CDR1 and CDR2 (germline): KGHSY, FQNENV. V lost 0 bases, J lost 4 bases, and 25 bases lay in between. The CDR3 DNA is TGTGCCAGCAGCCAATCGCGGAATCTAGGGACTCCTTACCGATACGAGCAGTACTTC. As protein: CASSQSRNLGTPYRYEQYF. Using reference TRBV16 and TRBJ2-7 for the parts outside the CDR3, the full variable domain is GEEVAQTPKHLVRGEGQKAKLYCAPIKGHSYVFWYQQVLKNEFKFLISFQNENVFDETGMPKERFSAKCLPNSPCSLEIQATKLEDSAVYFCASSQSRNLGTPYRYEQYFGPGTRLTVT.

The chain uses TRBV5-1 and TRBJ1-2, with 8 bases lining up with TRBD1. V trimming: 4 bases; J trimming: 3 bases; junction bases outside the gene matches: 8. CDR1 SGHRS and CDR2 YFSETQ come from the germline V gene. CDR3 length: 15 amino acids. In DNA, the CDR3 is TGCGCCAGCAGCGGAAGGACAGGGAACGACTATGGCTACACCTTC. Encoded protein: CASSGRTGNDYGYTF.

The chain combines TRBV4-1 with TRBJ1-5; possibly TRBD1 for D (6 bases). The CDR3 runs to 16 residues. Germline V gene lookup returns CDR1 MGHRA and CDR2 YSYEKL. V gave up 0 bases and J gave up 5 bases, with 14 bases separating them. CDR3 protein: CASSQDIGQSYQPQHF. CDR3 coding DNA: TGCGCCAGCAGCCAAGATATTGGACAGAGCTATCAGCCCCAGCATTTT.

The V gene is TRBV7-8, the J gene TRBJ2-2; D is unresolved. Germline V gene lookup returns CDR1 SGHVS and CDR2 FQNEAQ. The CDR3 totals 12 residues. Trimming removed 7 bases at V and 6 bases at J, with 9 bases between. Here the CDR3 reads CASTLYSGELFF. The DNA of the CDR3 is TGTGCCAGCACCCTTTACTCCGGGGAGCTGTTTTTT.

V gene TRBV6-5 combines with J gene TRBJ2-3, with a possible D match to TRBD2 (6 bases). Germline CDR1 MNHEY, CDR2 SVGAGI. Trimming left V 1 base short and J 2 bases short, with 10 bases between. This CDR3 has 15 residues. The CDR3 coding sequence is TGTGCCAGCAGTTACTGGGCGGGGACCACAGATACGCAGTATTTT. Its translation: CASSYWAGTTDTQYF.

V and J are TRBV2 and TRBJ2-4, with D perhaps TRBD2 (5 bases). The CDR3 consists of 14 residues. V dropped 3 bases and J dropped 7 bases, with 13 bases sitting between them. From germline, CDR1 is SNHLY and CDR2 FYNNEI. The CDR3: CASSDGRGFNIQYF. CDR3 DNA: TGTGCCAGCAGTGATGGAAGAGGGTTTAACATTCAGTACTTC.

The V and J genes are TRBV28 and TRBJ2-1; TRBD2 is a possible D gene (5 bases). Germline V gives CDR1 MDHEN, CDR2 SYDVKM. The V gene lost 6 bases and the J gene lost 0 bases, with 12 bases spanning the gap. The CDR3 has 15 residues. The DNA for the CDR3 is TGTGCCAGCAGCTTACTAGAGAGCTCCTACAATGAGCAGTTCTTC. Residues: CASSLLESSYNEQFF.

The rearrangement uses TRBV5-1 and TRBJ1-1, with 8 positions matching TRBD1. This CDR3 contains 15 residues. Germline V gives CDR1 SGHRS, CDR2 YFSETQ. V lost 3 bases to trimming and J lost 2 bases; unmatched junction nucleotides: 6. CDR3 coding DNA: TGCGCCAGCAGCTCTCTAGGACAGGGCAACACTGAAGCTTTCTTT. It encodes CASSSLGQGNTEAFF. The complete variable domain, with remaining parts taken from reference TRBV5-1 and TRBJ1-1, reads KAGVTQTPRYLIKTRGQQVTLSCSPISGHRSVSWYQQTPGQGLQFLFEYFSETQRNKGNFPGRFSGRQFSNSRSEMNVSTLELGDSALYLCASSSLGQGNTEAFFGQGTRLTVV.

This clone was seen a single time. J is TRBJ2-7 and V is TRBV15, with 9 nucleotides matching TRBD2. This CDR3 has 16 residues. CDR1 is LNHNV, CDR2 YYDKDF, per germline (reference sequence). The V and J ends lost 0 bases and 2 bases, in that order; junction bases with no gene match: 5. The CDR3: CATSRERGGQTYEQYF. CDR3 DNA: TGTGCCACCAGCAGAGAGCGGGGGGGTCAGACCTACGAGCAGTACTTC. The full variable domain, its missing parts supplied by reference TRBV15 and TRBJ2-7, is DAMVIQNPRYQVTQFGKPVTLSCSQTLNHNVMYWYQQKSSQAPKLLFHYYDKDFNNEADTPDNFQSRRPNTSFCFLDIRSPGLGDTAMYLCATSRERGGQTYEQYFGPGTRLTVT.

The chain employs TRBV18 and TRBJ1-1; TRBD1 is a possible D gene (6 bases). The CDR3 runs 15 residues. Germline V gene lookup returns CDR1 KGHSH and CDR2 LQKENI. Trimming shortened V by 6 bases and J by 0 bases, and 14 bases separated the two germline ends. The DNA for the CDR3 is TGTGCCAGCTCCCGGACAGAAGGTTTGAACACTGAAGCTTTCTTT. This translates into CASSRTEGLNTEAFF.

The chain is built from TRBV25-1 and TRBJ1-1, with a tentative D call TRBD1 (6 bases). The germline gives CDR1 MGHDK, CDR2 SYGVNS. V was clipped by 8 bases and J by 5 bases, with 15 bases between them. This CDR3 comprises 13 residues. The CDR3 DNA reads TGTGCCAGCGGCGTACAGGGCAAGACTGAAGCTTTCTTT. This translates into CASGVQGKTEAFF.

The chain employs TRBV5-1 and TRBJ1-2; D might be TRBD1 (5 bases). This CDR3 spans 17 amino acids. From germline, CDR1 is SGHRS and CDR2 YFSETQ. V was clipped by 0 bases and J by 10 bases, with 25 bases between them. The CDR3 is CASSLAGHLLSDGDYTF. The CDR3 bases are TGCGCCAGCAGCTTGGCTGGACACCTGCTCTCCGATGGAGACTACACCTTC.

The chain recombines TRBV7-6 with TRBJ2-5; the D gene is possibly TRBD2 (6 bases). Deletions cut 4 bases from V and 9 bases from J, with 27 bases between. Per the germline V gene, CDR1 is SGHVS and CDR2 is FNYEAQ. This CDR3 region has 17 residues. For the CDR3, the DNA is TGTGCCAGCAGCTCTCCCTGGGGCGGGGCCGCGAGGGCGGCCCAGTACTTC. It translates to CASSSPWGGAARAAQYF. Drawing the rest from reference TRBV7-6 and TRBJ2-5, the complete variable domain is GAGVSQSPRYKVTKRGQDVALRCDPISGHVSLYWYRQALGQGPEFLTYFNYEAQQDKSGLPNDRFSAERPEGSISTLTIQRTEQRDSAMYRCASSSPWGGAARAAQYFGPGTRLLVL.

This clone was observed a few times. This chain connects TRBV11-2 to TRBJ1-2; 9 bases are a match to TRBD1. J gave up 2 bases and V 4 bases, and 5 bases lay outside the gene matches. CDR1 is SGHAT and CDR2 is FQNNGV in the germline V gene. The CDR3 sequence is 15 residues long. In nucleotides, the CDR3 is TGTGCCAGCAGCTCAAAAGACAGGGGGAACTATGGCTACACCTTC. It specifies CASSSKDRGNYGYTF.

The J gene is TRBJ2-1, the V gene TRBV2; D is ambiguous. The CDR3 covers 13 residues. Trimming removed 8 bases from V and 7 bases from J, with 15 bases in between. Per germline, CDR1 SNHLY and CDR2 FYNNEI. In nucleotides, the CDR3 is TGTGCCAGCTCAAGAATAACTGATAATGAGCAGTTCTTC. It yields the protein CASSRITDNEQFF.